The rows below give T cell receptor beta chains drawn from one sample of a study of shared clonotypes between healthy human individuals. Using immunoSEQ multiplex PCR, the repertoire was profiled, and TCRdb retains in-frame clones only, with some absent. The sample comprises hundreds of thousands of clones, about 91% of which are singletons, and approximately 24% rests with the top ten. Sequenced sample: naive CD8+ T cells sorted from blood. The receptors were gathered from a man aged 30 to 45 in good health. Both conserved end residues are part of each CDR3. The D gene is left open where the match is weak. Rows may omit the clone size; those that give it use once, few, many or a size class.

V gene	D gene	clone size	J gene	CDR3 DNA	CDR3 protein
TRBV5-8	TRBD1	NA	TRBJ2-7	TGTGCCAGCAGCGTGTGGGGACAGGGGTACGAGCAGTACTTC	CASSVWGQGYEQYF
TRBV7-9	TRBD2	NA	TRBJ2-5	TGTGCCAGCAGCTTAGCTGGCGGGAGGGAGACCCAGTACTTC	CASSLAGGRETQYF
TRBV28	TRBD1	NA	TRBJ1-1	TGTGCCAGCAGTGCCGACAGGGCGGTGACTGAAGCTTTCTTT	CASSADRAVTEAFF
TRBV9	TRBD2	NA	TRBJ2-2	TGTGCCAGCAGCTCGGGACTAGCGGGAGGGCCGGGGCTCTGGTCCGGGGAGCTGTTTTTT	CASSSGLAGGPGLWSGELFF
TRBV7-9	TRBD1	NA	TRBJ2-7	TGTGCCAGCAGTCCCGCCGGGACAGGGGATTACGAGCAGTACTTC	CASSPAGTGDYEQYF
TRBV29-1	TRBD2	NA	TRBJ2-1	TGCAGCGTTGCCCCGGGACTAGCTAATGAGCAGTTCTTC	CSVAPGLANEQFF
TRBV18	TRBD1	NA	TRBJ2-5	TGTGCCAGCTCACCAGGACAGGCGGCCCAGTACTTC	CASSPGQAAQYF
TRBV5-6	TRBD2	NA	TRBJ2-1	TGTGCCAGCAGCTTGGCCGACAGCGGGAGGACCTACTACTACAATGAGCAGTTCTTC	CASSLADSGRTYYYNEQFF
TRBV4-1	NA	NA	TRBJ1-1	TGCGCCAGCAGCCAAGCCTGGGAACGGACAACTTTCTTT	CASSQAWERTTFF
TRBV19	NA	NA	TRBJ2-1	TGTGCCAGTAGTATGGGGGGCAGCTCCTACAATGAGCAGTTCTTC	CASSMGGSSYNEQFF
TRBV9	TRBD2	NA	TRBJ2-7	TGTGCCAGCAGCCTCAGTGGAAGTAGCGGGTCCTACGAGCAGTACTTC	CASSLSGSSGSYEQYF
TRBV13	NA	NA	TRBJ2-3	TGTGCCAGCAGCTTAACCAGGGATACGCAGTATTTT	CASSLTRDTQYF
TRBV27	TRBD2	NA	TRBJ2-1	TGTGCCAGCCCCCTGGGACTAGCGGAAAGATCTTCCTACAATGAGCAGTTCTTC	CASPLGLAERSSYNEQFF
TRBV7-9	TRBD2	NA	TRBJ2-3	TGTGCCAGCAGCCTCCTAGGACTAGCGGAGGACACAGATACGCAGTATTTT	CASSLLGLAEDTDTQYF
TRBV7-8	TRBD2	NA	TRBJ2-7	TGTGCCAGCAGCTTAACGGCGGGAGGTATCTCCTACGAGCAGTACTTC	CASSLTAGGISYEQYF
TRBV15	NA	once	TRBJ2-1	TGTGCCACCAGCAGAGATCTCACGTCTTCCTACAATGAGCAGTTCTTC	CATSRDLTSSYNEQFF
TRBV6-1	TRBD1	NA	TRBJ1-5	TGTGCCAGCAGCGAGAACAGGGGGGGCAATCAGCCCCAGCATTTT	CASSENRGGNQPQHF